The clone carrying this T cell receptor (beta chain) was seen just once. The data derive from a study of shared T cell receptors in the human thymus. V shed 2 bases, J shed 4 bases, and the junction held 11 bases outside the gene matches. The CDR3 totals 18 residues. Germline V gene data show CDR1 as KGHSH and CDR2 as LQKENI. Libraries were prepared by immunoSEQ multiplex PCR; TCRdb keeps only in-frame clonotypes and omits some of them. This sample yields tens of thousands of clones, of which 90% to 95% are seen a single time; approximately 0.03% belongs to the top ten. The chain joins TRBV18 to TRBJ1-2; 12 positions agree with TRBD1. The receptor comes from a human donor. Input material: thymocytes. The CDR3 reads CASSPFGTGGANGYGYTF. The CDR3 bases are TGTGCCAGCTCACCATTCGGGACAGGGGGCGCAAATGGCTATGGCTACACCTTC.